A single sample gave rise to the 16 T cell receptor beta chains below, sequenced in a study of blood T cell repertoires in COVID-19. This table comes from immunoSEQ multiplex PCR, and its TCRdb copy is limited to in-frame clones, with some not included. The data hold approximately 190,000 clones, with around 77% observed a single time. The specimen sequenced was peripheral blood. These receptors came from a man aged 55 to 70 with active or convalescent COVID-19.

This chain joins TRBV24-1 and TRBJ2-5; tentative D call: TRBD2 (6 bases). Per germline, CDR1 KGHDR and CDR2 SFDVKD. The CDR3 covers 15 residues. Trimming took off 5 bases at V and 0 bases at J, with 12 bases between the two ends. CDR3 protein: CATSVASANQETQYF. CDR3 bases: TGTGCCACCAGTGTCGCTAGCGCCAACCAAGAGACCCAGTACTTC.

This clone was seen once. The DNA of the CDR3 is TGCGCCAGCAGTGAGAGTAGCGGGGGCCTAAATACGCAGTATTTT. This codes for CASSESSGGLNTQYF. The chain links TRBV10-2 to TRBJ2-3; 9 nucleotides align to TRBD2. From germline, CDR1 is WSHSY and CDR2 SAAADI. There are 15 residues in the CDR3. V dropped 2 bases and J dropped 7; count of bases not matched to a gene: 7.

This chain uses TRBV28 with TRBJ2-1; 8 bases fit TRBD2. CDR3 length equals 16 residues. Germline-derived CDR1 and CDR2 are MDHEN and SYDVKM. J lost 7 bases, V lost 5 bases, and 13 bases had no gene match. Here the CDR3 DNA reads TGTGCCAGCAGTCCCCCTTCGGGAGGGCTCGGGAATGAGCAGTTCTTC. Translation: CASSPPSGGLGNEQFF.

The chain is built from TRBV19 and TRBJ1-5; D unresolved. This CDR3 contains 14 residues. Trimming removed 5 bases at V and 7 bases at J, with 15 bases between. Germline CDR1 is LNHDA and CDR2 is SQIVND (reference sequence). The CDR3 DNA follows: TGTGCCAGTAGTCCTGGGTCCCCAGGACAGCCCCAGCATTTT. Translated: CASSPGSPGQPQHF. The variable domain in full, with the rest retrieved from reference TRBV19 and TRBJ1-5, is DGGITQSPKYLFRKEGQNVTLSCEQNLNHDAMYWYRQDPGQGLRLIYYSQIVNDFQKGDIAEGYSVSREKKESFPLTVTSAQKNPTAFYLCASSPGSPGQPQHFGDGTRLSIL.

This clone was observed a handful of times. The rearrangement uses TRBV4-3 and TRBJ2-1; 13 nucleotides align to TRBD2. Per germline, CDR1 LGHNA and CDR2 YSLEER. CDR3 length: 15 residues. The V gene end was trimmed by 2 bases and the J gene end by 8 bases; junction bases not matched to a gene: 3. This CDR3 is CASSQTSGRDYEQFF. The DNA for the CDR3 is TGCGCCAGCAGCCAAACTAGCGGGAGGGATTATGAGCAGTTCTTC.

CDR3 nucleotides: TGTGCCAGCAGCTTATTGGGGAGGGAAGAGACCCAGTACTTC. This translates into CASSLLGREETQYF. The rearrangement joins TRBV7-3 to TRBJ2-5; 7 nucleotides agree with TRBD2. The CDR3 loop spans 14 amino acids. Unmatched junction bases numbered 3, after V lost 2 bases and J lost 3 bases. The germline CDR1 and CDR2 sequences are SGHTA and FQGTGA.

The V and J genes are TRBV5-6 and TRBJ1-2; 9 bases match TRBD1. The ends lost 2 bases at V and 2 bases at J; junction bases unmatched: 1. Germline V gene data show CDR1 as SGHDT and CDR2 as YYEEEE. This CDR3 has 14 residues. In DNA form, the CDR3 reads TGTGCCAGCAGCTTCGGGACAGGGAACTATGGCTACACCTTC. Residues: CASSFGTGNYGYTF.

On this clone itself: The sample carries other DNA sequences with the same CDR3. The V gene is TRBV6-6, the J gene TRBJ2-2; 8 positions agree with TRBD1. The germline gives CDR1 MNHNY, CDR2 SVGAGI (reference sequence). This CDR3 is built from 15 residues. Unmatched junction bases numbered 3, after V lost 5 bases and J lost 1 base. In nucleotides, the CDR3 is TGTGCCAGCAGTCCCGGGACAGGGAACACCGGGGAGCTGTTTTTT. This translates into CASSPGTGNTGELFF.

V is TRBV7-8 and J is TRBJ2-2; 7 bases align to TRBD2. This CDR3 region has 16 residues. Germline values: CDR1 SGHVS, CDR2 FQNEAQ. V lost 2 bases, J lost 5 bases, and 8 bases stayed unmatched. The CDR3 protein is CASSLSSGGGTGELFF. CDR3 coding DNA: TGTGCCAGCAGCTTATCGTCGGGAGGAGGAACCGGGGAGCTGTTTTTT.

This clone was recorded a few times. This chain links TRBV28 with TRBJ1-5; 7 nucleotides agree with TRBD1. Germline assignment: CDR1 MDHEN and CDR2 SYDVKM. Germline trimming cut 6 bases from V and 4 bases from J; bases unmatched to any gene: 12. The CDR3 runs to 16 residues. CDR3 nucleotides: TGTGCCAGCAGGCCCCGACAGGGAGAGGCAAATCAGCCCCAGCATTTT. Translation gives CASRPRQGEANQPQHF.

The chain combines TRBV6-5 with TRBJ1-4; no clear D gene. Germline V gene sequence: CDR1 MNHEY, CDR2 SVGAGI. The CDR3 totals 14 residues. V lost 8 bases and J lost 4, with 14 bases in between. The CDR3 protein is CASRFGSVNEKLFF. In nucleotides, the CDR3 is TGTGCCAGCCGCTTCGGGTCGGTTAATGAAAAACTGTTTTTT.

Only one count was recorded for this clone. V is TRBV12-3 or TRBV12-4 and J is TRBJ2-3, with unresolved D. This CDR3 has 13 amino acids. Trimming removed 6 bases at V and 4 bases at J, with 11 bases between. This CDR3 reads CASSPGSADTQYF. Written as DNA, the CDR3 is TGTGCCAGCAGCCCCGGGTCGGCAGATACGCAGTATTTT.

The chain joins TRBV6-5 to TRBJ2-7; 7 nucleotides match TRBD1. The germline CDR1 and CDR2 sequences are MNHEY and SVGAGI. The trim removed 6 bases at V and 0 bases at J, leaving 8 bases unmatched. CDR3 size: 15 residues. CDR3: CASSRPGTASYEQYF. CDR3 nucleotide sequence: TGTGCCAGCAGCCGCCCCGGGACAGCCTCCTACGAGCAGTACTTC.

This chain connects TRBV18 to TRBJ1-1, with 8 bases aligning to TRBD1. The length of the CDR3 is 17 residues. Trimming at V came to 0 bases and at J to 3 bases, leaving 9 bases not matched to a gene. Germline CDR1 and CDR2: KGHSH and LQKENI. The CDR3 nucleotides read TGTGCCAGCTCACCACCGGTTCCAGGGGGCATGGACACTGAAGCTTTCTTT. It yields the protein CASSPPVPGGMDTEAFF. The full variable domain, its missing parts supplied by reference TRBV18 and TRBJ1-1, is NAGVMQNPRHLVRRRGQEARLRCSPMKGHSHVYWYRQLPEEGLKFMVYLQKENIIDESGMPKERFSAEFPKEGPSILRIQQVVRGDSAAYFCASSPPVPGGMDTEAFFGQGTRLTVV.

CDR3 sequence: CASTFRGSRNEQYF. The CDR3 DNA follows: TGTGCCAGCACGTTTAGGGGCTCAAGGAACGAGCAGTACTTC. The chain combines TRBV28 with TRBJ2-7; a weak D match, TRBD1 (5 bases). The CDR3 is made up of 14 amino acids. The V end lost 7 bases, the J end lost 5 bases, and 18 bases lay between the germline ends. CDR1 and CDR2 (germline): MDHEN, SYDVKM.

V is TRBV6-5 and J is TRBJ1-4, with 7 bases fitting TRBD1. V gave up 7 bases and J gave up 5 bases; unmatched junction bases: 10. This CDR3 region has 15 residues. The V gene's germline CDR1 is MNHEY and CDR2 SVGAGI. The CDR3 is CASILQGSGNEKLFF. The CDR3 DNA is TGTGCCAGCATCTTACAGGGGAGTGGGAATGAAAAACTGTTTTTT.